These T cell receptor beta chains were read from a single sample in a study of PD-L1 blockade in urothelial cancer. Produced via immunoSEQ multiplex PCR; TCRdb's table is partial and in-frame only. The table records tens of thousands of clones, approximately 78% of them present only once. Sequenced material: PBMCs, taken around atezolizumab (anti-PD-L1) treatment. All receptors come from a man aged 50 to 59 with urothelial cancer. Both conserved end residues are part of each CDR3.

j_gene,len,v_gene,CDR3aa
TRBJ1-5,16,TRBV7-8,CASSSGTGGPNQPQHF
TRBJ2-3,17,TRBV4-2,CASSPLPAGTDTDTQYF
TRBJ2-1,17,TRBV5-1,CASSLFTPRYSYNEQFF
TRBJ1-1,11,TRBV20-1,CRGQSGTEAFF
TRBJ2-5,16,TRBV10-1,CASSESQGTNQETQYF
TRBJ1-4,14,TRBV28,CASRKGGTNEKLFF
TRBJ1-1,12,TRBV2,CASMNGPTEAFF
TRBJ2-1,15,TRBV5-8,CASSGGGADYNEQFF
TRBJ2-5,15,TRBV5-1,CASSYGTGGQETQYF
TRBJ1-6,14,TRBV5-1,CASSPKTGNSPLHF
TRBJ2-1,15,TRBV5-1,CASSLGAASYNEQFF
TRBJ2-3,17,TRBV7-3,CASSLRGGRSRADTQYF
TRBJ1-1,14,TRBV18,CASSPFYGDTEAFF
TRBJ2-7,15,TRBV19,CASSIRLDPMYEQYF
TRBJ2-1,17,TRBV18,CASSPDSGGAAYNEQFF
TRBJ2-1,15,TRBV7-9,CASSLLAGTYNEQFF